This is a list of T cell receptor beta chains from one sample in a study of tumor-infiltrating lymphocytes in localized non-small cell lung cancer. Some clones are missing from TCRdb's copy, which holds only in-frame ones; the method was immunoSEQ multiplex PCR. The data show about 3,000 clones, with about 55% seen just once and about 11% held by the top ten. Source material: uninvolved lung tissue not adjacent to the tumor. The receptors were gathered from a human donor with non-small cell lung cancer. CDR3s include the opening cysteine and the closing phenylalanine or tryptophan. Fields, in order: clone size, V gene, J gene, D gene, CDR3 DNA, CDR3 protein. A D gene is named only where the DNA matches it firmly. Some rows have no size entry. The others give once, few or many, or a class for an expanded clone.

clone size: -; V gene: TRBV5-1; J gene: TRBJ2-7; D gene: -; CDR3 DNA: TGCGCCAGCAGCTTGAACAGCGGCTACGAGCAGTACTTC; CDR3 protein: CASSLNSGYEQYF
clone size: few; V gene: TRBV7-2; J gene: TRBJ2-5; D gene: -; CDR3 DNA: TGTGCCAGCAGCTTAGATCTAGGGCAGCAAGAGACCCAGTACTTC; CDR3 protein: CASSLDLGQQETQYF
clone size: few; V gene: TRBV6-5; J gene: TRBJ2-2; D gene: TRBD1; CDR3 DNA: TGTGCCGACAGGGCGGGCACCGGGGAGCTGTTTTTT; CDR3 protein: CADRAGTGELFF
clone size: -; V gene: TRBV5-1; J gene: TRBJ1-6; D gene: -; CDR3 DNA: TGCGCCAGCAGCTTGGGAGAGGGAGCACCCCTCCACTTT; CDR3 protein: CASSLGEGAPLHF
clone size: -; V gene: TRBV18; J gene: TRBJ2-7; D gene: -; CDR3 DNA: TGTGCCAGCTCACCACCGGGGCGGTACGCCTACGAGCAGTACTTC; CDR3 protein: CASSPPGRYAYEQYF
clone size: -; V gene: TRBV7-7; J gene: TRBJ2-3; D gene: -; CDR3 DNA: TGTGCTAGCAGCTTAGGGCAGTCTAGCACAGATACGCAGTATTTT; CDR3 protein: CASSLGQSSTDTQYF
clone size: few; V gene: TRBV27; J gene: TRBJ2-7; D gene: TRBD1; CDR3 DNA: TGTGCCAGCATTGGGACGGCGAGGGGGCGGTACGAGCAGTACTTC; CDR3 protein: CASIGTARGRYEQYF
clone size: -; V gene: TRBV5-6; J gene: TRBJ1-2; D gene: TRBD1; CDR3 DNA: TGTGCCAGCAGCTTGAGGAGACAGGGGGCCCTCAACTATGGCTACACCTTC; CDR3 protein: CASSLRRQGALNYGYTF
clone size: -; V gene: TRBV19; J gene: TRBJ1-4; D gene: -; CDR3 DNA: TGTGCCAGTAGTCTCTTTACAACTAATGAAAAACTGTTTTTT; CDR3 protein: CASSLFTTNEKLFF
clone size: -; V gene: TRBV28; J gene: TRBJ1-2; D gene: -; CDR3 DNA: TGTGCCAGCACCCCCGCCAGGGGCGAAGATGGCTACACCTTC; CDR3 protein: CASTPARGEDGYTF
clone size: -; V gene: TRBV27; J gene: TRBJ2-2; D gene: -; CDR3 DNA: TGTGCCAGCAGTTTGACAGCCTACACCGGGGAGCTGTTTTTT; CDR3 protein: CASSLTAYTGELFF
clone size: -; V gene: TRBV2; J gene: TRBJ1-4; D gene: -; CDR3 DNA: TGTGCCAGCAGCGAGTCGGGGGCAGAGAATGAAAAACTGTTTTTT; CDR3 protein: CASSESGAENEKLFF
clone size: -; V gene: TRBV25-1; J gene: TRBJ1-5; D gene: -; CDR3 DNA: TGTGCCAGCACCGCGGCGGATAATCAGCCCCAGCATTTT; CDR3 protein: CASTAADNQPQHF
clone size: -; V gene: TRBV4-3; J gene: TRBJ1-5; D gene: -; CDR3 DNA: TGCGCCAGCAGCCAAGATTGGCCGATGGGGCCCCAGCATTTT; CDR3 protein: CASSQDWPMGPQHF
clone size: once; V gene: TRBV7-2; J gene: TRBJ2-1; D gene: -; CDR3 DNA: TGTGCCAGCAGCTTAGCGAGGGGGAATGAGCAGTTCTTC; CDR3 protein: CASSLARGNEQFF
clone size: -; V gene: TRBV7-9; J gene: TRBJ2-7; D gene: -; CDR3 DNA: TGTGCCAGCAGCTTAGGGTCAGGGACCTGGGAGCAGTACTTC; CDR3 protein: CASSLGSGTWEQYF
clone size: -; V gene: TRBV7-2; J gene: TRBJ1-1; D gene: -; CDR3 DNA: TGTGCCAGCAGCAGCCAGGGCGACACTGAAGCTTTCTTT; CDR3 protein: CASSSQGDTEAFF
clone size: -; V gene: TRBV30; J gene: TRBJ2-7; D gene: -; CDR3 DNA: TGTGCCTGGAGTGAGGTAGGGGGGTACGAGCAGTACTTC; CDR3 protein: CAWSEVGGYEQYF
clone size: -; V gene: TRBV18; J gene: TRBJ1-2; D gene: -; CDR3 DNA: TGTGCCAGTGGCCCGGGCACTTATGGCTACACCTTC; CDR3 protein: CASGPGTYGYTF
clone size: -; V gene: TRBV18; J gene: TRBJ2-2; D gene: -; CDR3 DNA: TGTGCCAGCTCACCCGGATTTGGAGGGCCAGTCACCGGGGAGCTGTTTTTT; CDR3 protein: CASSPGFGGPVTGELFF
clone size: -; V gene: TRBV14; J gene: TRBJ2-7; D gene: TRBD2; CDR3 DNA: TGTGCCAGCAGCCAAGTTCGCGGGAGGGCCATCGAGCAGTACTTC; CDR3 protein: CASSQVRGRAIEQYF
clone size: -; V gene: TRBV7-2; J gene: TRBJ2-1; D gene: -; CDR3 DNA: TGTGCCAGCAGCCCACGACAGTGGCGGAATGAGCAGTTCTTC; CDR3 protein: CASSPRQWRNEQFF
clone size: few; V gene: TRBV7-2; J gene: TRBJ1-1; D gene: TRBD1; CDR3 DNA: TGTGCCAGCAGCTTACGGGAGGGGGCAGGGAGCACTGAAGCTTTCTTT; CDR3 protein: CASSLREGAGSTEAFF
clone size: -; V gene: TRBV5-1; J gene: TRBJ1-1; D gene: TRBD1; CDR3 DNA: TGCGCCAGCAGCTTGCCACAGGGGAGCACTGAAGCTTTCTTT; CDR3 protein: CASSLPQGSTEAFF
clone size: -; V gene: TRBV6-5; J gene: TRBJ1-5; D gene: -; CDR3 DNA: TGTGCCAGCACCCCTAGGGCGGTCAGCAATCAGCCCCAGCATTTT; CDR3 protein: CASTPRAVSNQPQHF
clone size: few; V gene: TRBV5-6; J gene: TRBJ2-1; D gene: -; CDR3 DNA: TGTGCCAGCAGCCTGGACCAGGGCCATGAGCAGTTCTTC; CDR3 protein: CASSLDQGHEQFF
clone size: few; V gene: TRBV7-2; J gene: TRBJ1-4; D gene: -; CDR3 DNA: TGTGCCAGCAGCTCCAGCCTGACAGGTGCTAATGAAAAACTGTTTTTT; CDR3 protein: CASSSSLTGANEKLFF
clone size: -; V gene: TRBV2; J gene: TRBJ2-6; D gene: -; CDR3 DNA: TGTGCCAGCAGTGATACTGGGGCCAACGTCCTGACTTTC; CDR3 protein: CASSDTGANVLTF
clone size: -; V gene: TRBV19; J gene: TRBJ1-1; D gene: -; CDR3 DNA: TGTGCCAGTAGTACACAGAGTGAAGCTTTCTTT; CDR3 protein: CASSTQSEAFF
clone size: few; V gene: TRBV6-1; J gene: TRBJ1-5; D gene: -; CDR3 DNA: TGTGCCAGCAGTGACGGGCAGCCCCAGCATTTT; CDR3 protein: CASSDGQPQHF
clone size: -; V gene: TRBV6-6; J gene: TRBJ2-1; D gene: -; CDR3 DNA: TGTGCCAGCAGTTATGGGGGGAGCTCCTACAATGAGCAGTTCTTC; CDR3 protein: CASSYGGSSYNEQFF
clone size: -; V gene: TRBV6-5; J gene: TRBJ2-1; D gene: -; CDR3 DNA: TGTGCCAGCAGTTACTCGCGGGTGGGTTATCAGTTCTTC; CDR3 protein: CASSYSRVGYQFF
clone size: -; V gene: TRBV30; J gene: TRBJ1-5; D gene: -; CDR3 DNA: TGTGCCTGGAGTGTACCCCCCACTCAGCCCCAGCATTTT; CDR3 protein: CAWSVPPTQPQHF
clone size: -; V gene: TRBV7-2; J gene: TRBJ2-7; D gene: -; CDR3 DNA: TGTGCCAGCAGCCTAGACCTCCTCGGCGAGCAGTACTTC; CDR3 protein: CASSLDLLGEQYF
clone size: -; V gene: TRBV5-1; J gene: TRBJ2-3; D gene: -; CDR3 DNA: TGCGCCAGCAGCCCCACCGGGACGCGCACAGATACGCAGTATTTT; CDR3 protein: CASSPTGTRTDTQYF
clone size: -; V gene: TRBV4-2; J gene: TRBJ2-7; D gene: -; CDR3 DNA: TGTGCCAGCAGCCAAGATAGGAACGGGCGCGACTCCTACGAGCAGTACTTC; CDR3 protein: CASSQDRNGRDSYEQYF